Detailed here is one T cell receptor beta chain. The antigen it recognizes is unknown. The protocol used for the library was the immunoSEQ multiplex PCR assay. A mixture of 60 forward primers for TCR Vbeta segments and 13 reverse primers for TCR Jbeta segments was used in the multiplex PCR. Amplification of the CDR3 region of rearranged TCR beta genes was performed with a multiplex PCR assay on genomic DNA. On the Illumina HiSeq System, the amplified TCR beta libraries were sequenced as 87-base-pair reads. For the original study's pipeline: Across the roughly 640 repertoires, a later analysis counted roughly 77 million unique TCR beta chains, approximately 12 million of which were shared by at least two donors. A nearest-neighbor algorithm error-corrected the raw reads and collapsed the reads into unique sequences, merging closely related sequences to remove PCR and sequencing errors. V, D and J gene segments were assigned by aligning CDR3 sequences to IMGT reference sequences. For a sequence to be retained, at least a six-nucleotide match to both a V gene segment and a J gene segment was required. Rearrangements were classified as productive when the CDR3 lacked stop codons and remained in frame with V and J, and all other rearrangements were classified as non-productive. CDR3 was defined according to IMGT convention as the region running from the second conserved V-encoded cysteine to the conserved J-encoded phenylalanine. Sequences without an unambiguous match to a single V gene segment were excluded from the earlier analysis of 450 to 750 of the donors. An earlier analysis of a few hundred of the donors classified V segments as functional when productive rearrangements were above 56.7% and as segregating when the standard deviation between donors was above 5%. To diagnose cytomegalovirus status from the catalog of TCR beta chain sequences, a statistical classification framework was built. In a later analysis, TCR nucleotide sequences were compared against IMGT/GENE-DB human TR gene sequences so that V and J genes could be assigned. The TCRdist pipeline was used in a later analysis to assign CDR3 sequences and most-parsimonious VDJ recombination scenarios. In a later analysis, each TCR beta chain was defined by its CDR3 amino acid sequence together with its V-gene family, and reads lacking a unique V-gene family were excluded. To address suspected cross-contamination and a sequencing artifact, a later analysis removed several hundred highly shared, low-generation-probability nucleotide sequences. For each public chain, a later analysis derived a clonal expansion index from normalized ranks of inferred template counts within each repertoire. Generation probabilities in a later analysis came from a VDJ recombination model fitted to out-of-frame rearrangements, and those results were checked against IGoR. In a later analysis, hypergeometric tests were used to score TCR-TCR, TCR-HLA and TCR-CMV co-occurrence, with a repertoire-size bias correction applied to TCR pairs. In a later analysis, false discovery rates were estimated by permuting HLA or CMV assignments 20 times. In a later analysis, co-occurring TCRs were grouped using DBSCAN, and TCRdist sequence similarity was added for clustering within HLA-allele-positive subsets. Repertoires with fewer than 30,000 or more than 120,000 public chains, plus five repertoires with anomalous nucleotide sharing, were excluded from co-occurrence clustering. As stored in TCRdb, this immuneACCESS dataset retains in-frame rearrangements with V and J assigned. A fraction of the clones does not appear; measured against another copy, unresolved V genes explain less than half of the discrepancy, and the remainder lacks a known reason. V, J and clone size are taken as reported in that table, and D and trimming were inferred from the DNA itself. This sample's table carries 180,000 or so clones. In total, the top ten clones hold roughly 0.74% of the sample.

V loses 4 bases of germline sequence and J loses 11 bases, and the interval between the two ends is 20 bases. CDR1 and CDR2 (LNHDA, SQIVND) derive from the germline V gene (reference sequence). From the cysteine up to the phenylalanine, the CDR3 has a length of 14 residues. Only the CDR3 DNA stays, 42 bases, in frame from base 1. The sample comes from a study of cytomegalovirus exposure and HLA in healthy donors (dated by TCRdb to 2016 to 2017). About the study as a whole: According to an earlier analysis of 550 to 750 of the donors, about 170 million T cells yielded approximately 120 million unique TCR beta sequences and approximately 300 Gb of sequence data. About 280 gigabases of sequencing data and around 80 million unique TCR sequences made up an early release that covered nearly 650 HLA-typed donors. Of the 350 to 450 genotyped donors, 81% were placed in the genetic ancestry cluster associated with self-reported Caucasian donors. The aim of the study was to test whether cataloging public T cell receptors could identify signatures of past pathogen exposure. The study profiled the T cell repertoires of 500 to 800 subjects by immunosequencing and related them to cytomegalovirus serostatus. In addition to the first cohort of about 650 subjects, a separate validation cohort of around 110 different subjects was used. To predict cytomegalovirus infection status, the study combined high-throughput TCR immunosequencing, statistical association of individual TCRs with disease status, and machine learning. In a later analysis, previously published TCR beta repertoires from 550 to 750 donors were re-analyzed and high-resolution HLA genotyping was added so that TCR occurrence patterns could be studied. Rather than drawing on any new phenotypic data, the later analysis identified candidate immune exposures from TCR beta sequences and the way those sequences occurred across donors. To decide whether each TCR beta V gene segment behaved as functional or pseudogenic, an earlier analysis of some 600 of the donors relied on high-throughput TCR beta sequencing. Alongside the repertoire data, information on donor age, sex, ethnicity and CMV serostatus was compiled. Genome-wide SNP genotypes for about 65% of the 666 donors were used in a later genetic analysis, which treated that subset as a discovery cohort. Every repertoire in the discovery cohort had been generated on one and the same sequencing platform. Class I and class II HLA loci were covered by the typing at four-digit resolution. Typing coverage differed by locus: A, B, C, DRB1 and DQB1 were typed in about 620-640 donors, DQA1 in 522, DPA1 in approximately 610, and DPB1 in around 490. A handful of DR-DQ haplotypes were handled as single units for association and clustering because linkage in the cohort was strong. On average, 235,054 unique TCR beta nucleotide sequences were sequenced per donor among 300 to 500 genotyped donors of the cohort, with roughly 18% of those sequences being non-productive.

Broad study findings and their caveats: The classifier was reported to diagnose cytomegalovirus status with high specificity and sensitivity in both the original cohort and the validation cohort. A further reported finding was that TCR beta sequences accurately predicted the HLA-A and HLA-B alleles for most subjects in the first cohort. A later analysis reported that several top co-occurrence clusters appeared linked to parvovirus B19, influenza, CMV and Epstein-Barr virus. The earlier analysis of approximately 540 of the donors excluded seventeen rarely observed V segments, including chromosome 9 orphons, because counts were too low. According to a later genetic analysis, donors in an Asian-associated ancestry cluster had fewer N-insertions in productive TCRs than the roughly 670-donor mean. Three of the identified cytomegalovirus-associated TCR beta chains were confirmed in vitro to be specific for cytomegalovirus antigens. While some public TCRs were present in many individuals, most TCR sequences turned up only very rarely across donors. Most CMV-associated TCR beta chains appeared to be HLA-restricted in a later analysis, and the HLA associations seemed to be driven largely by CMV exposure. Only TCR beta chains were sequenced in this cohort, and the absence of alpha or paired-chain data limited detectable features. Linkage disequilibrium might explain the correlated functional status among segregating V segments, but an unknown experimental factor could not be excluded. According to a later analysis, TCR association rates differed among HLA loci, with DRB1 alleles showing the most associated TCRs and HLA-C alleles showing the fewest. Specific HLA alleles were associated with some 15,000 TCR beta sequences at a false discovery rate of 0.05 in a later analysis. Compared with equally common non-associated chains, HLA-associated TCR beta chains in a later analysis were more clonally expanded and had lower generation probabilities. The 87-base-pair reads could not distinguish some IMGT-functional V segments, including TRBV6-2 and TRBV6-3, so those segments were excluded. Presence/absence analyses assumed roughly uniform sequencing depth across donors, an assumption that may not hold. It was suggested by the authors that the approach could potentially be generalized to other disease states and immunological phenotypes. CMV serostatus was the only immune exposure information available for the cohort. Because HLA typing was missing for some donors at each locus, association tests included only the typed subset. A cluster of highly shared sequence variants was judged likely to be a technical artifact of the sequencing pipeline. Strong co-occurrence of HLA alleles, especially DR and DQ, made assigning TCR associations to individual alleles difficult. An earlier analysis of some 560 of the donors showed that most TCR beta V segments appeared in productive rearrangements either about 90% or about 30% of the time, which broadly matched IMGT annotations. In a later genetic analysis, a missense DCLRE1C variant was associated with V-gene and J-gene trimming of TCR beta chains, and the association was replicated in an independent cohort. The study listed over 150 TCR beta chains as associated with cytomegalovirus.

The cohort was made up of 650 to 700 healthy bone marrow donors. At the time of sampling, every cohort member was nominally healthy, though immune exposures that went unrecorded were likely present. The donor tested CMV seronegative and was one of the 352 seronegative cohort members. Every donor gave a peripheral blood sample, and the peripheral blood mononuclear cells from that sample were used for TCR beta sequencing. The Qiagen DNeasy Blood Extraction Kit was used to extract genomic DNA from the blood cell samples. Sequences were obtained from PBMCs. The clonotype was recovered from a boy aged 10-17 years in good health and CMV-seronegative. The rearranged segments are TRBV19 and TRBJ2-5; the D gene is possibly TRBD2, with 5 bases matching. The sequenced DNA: TGTGCCAGTAGTACTAATCTCCGACATTGGGAGCAGTACTTC. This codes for CASSTNLRHWEQYF.